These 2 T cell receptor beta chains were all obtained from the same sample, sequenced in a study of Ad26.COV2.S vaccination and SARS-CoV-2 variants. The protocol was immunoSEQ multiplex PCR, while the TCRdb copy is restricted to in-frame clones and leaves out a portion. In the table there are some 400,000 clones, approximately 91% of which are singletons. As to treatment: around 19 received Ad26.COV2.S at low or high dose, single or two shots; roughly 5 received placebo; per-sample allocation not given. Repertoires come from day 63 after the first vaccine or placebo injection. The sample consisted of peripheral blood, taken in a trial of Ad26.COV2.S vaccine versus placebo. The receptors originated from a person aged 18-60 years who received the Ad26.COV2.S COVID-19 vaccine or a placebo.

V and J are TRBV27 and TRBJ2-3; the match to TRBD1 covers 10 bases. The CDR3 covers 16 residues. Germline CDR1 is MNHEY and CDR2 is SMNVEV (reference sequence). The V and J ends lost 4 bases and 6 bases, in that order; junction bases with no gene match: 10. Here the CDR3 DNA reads TGTGCCAGCAGTTCATACGGGACAGGGGAGTCGGATACGCAGTATTTT. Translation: CASSSYGTGESDTQYF.

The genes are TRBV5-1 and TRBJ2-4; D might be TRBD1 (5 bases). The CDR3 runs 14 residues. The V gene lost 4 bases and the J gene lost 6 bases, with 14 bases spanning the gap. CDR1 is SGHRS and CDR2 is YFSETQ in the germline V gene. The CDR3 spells CASSPTAGGNIQYF. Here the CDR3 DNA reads TGCGCCAGCAGCCCGACAGCCGGCGGAAACATTCAGTACTTC.